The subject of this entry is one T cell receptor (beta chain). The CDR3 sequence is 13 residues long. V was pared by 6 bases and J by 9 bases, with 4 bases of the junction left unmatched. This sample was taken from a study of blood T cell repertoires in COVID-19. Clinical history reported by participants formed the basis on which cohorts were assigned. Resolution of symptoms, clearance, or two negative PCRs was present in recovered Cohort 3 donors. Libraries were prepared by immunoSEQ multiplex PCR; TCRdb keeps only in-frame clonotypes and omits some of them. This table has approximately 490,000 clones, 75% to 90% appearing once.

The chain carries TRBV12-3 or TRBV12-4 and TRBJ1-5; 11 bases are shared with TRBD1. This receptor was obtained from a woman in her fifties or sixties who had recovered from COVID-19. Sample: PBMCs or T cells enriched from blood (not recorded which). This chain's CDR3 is CASSSGTGGPQHF. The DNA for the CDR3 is TGTGCCAGCAGCTCCGGGACAGGGGGGCCCCAGCATTTT.